What follows are 32 T cell receptor beta chains derived from one specimen sequenced in a study of regulatory T cells in long-lasting Graves disease. As to time point: newly diagnosed GD, antithyroid drugs for less than 3 months. Construction of the TCR library relied on RNA isolated from PBMCs. CDR3 regions were amplified by Arm-PCR using iRepertoire HTBI primers to build TCR beta libraries. TCRdb analysed the multiplex PCR reads with MiXCR anew, one entry per CDR3 protein. Of about 400,000 distinct CDR3 sequences listed, approximately 15% were seen once; the top ten hold over 7%. This sample was also put to use in a study of T cells in Graves' hyperthyroidism and ophthalmopathy.

The sample was peripheral blood mononuclear cells (PBMCs), taken at new diagnosis, from a patient treated with antithyroid drugs. These receptors were collected from a middle-aged woman with Graves disease.

By share, this clonotype ranks as medium-sized (0.01 to 0.1%). The chain uses TRBV11-3 and TRBJ2-1, with D maybe TRBD1 (6 bases). The length of the CDR3 is 16 residues. V shed 5 bases and J shed 0 bases, with 14 bases lying between them. Germline V gene sequence: CDR1 SGHNT, CDR2 YENEEA. The CDR3 DNA follows: TGTGCCAGCAGCCCTGCCGGGACACTCTCCTACAATGAGCAGTTCTTC. This translates into CASSPAGTLSYNEQFF.

This clonotype was detected ten times or more. The genes are TRBV3-1 and TRBJ1-4; tentative D call: TRBD1 (5 bases). Deletions cut 8 bases from V and 3 bases from J, with 7 bases between. The CDR3 covers 12 residues. Per germline, CDR1 LGHDT and CDR2 YNNKEL (reference sequence). This CDR3 reads CASGGANEKLFF. The CDR3 DNA is TGTGCCAGCGGGGGGGCTAATGAAAAACTGTTTTTT.

At least ten counts were recorded for this clonotype. The chain has TRBV18 and TRBJ2-5; D uncertain. Trimming removed 3 bases at V and 2 bases at J, with 13 bases between. The CDR3 runs 15 residues. CDR1 is KGHSH and CDR2 is LQKENI in the germline V gene. The CDR3 spells CASSPFQQKQETQYF. The CDR3 nucleotides are TGTGCCAGCTCACCGTTCCAACAGAAACAAGAGACCCAGTACTTC.

Of note for this clonotype: With a far larger clone one base away, a read error is the likely cause. The V and J genes are TRBV3-1 and TRBJ2-7; TRBD2 matches at 14 bases. The V segment lost 4 bases and the J segment 5 bases; nucleotides outside the gene matches: 10. This CDR3 region has 17 residues. The germline gives CDR1 LGHDT, CDR2 YNNKEL (reference sequence). The chain's CDR3 is CASSRSAGTSGSNEQYF. Written as DNA, the CDR3 is TGTGCCAGCAGCCGGTCTGCTGGGACTAGCGGGAGTAACGAGCAGTACTTC.

This clonotype was seen more than once but under ten times. V usage is TRBV6-2 or TRBV6-3 and J usage is TRBJ1-2, with D maybe TRBD1 (5 bases). V dropped 2 bases and J dropped 4 bases, with 11 bases sitting between them. The CDR3 length is 14 residues. Germline V gene sequence: CDR1 MNHEY, CDR2 SVGEGT. CDR3 DNA: TGTGCCAGCAGTTACAGCGTGGGGGGCTATGGCTACACCTTC. Translating gives CASSYSVGGYGYTF.

About this clonotype: A far larger clone is one base from this, pointing to a likely read error. The chain is built from TRBV11-2 and TRBJ2-3, with D perhaps matching TRBD1 (6 bases). Looked up from germline, CDR1 is SGHAT and CDR2 is FQNNGV. Between the trimmed V and J ends, which lost 1 base and 3 bases, there was a span of 11 bases. The CDR3 covers 15 residues. The chain's CDR3 is CASSLGTDPTDTQYF. The CDR3 DNA reads TGTGCCAGCAGCTTAGGGACAGACCCGACAGATACGCAGTATTTT.

This clonotype has only a few counts. This sequence joins TRBV7-3 and TRBJ2-2, with D perhaps matching TRBD1 (5 bases). This CDR3 comprises 15 residues. Trimming took 1 base from V and 5 from J, leaving 11 bases between them. Looked up from germline, CDR1 is SGHTA and CDR2 is FQGTGA. The CDR3 DNA follows: TGTGCCAGCAGCTTAAGGGGCATAGGGACCGGGGAGCTGTTTTTT. Translating gives CASSLRGIGTGELFF.

This clonotype was counted a few times. This chain connects TRBV12-5 to TRBJ2-2, with 15 bases aligning to TRBD2. The CDR3 totals 19 residues. With V trimmed by 2 bases and J by 5 bases, 9 bases remained unmatched. The germline V gene encodes CDR1 LGHNT and CDR2 FRNRAP. Written as DNA, the CDR3 is TGTGCTAGTGGTTTGCGAACCTTAGGACTAGCGGGAGGGACCGGGGAGCTGTTTTTT. It yields the protein CASGLRTLGLAGGTGELFF. Combining the CDR3 with reference TRBV12-5 and TRBJ2-2 gives the whole variable domain DARVTQTPRHKVTEMGQEVTMRCQPILGHNTVFWYRQTMMQGLELLAYFRNRAPLDDSGMPKDRFSAEMPDATLATLKIQPSEPRDSAVYFCASGLRTLGLAGGTGELFFGEGSRLTVL.

In this sample, this clonotype turned up a few times. This chain uses TRBV20-1 with TRBJ2-7; D perhaps matches TRBD2 (5 bases). Germline loops: CDR1 DFQATT, CDR2 SNEGSKA (reference sequence). The CDR3 has 14 residues. V was pared by 3 bases and J by 2 bases, with 14 bases between. The CDR3 sequence: CSASGNAPAYEQYF. In DNA, the CDR3 is TGCAGTGCTAGCGGGAACGCACCTGCCTACGAGCAGTACTTC.

V usage is TRBV7-3 and J usage is TRBJ2-3; D possibly corresponds to TRBD2 (6 bases). This CDR3 has 16 amino acids. CDR1 SGHTA and CDR2 FQGTGA come from the germline V gene. Deletions cut 6 bases from V and 7 bases from J, with 23 bases between. The CDR3: CASSSNAAGIPNTQYF. In DNA form, the CDR3 reads TGTGCCAGCAGTTCCAATGCGGCGGGGATCCCAAATACGCAGTATTTT.

In this sample, this clonotype turned up a few times. V usage is TRBV10-3 and J usage is TRBJ2-1; 7 nucleotides line up with TRBD2. V lost 11 bases to trimming and J lost 0 bases; unmatched junction nucleotides: 10. This CDR3 spans 15 amino acids. CDR1 and CDR2 from the germline V gene are ENHRY and SYGVKD. The CDR3 DNA is TGTGCCGCCGGACTAGGGATTAGCTCCTACAATGAGCAGTTCTTC. This sequence encodes CAAGLGISSYNEQFF.

Comment on this clonotype: This could be a read error, since a much larger clone is one nucleotide away. The chain uses TRBV19 and TRBJ1-5; 7 bases fit TRBD1. From germline, CDR1 is LNHDA and CDR2 SQIVND (reference sequence). CDR3 length equals 13 residues. CDR3 sequence (DNA): TGTGTCAGTAGTAGGGACAGAAATCAGCCCCAGCATTTT. Its translation is CVSSRDRNQPQHF.

This chain joins TRBV30 and TRBJ2-1, with 9 bases aligning to TRBD2. The CDR3 loop spans 15 amino acids. The trim removed 4 bases at V and 6 bases at J, leaving 10 bases unmatched. From germline, CDR1 is GTSNPN and CDR2 SVGIG (reference sequence). CDR3 DNA: TGTGCCTGGAACGGGGCTAGCGGGGAGAGCAATGAGCAGTTCTTC. Translated: CAWNGASGESNEQFF.

This clonotype came up many times. The rearrangement links TRBV19 to TRBJ2-1; 12 nucleotides agree with TRBD2. CDR1 is LNHDA and CDR2 is SQIVND in the germline V gene (reference sequence). Trimming took 7 bases from V and 7 from J; bases not matched to a gene: 8. This CDR3 region has 15 residues. The CDR3 spells CASTVTSGSYNEQFF. CDR3 in DNA: TGTGCCAGTACTGTGACTAGCGGGAGTTATAATGAGCAGTTCTTC. Full variable domain (outside the CDR3, taken from reference TRBV19 and TRBJ2-1): DGGITQSPKYLFRKEGQNVTLSCEQNLNHDAMYWYRQDPGQGLRLIYYSQIVNDFQKGDIAEGYSVSREKKESFPLTVTSAQKNPTAFYLCASTVTSGSYNEQFFGPGTRLTVL.

The rearrangement links TRBV28 to TRBJ2-5, with D possibly TRBD2 on 5 matching bases. The germline gives CDR1 MDHEN, CDR2 SYDVKM. CDR3 length: 15 amino acids. The germline V and J ends were trimmed by 5 bases and 0 bases, with 13 bases remaining between them. CDR3 DNA: TGTGCCAGCAGTCCGACATGGCGGGACCAAGAGACCCAGTACTTC. This gives the protein CASSPTWRDQETQYF.

The J gene is TRBJ2-3, the V gene TRBV3-1; D ambiguous. CDR3 length equals 16 residues. From germline, CDR1 is LGHDT and CDR2 YNNKEL (reference sequence). V was pared by 3 bases and J by 6 bases, with 19 bases between. This CDR3 is CASSHFQLGRVDTQYF. The CDR3 region has the DNA TGTGCCAGCAGCCACTTTCAGCTAGGAAGGGTTGATACGCAGTATTTT.

The chain joins TRBV6-2 or TRBV6-3 to TRBJ1-1, with 8 bases lining up with TRBD1. Trimming took 5 bases from V and 5 from J; bases not matched to a gene: 10. The germline CDR1 and CDR2 sequences are MNHEY and SVGEGT. This CDR3 has 15 amino acids. CDR3 in amino acids: CASSEVGRGQTEAFF. The CDR3 DNA follows: TGTGCCAGCAGTGAAGTTGGCAGGGGGCAAACTGAAGCTTTCTTT.

This clonotype came up many times. The V and J genes are TRBV15 and TRBJ2-5, with unresolved D. CDR1 and CDR2 from the germline V gene are LNHNV and YYDKDF (reference sequence). The CDR3 runs to 11 residues. V was cut by 0 bases and J by 4 bases, with 0 bases left in between. In nucleotides, the CDR3 is TGTGCCACCAGCAGAGAAGAGACCCAGTACTTC. Translating it yields CATSREETQYF.

This clonotype was observed at least ten times. The rearrangement uses TRBV19 and TRBJ2-5; possible D gene TRBD2, 5 bases. Germline loops: CDR1 LNHDA, CDR2 SQIVND (reference sequence). The CDR3 has 14 residues. V dropped 7 bases and J dropped 1 base, with 13 bases sitting between them. The CDR3 DNA reads TGTGCCAGTAAGCCATCGGGGTTCCAAGAGACCCAGTACTTC. As protein: CASKPSGFQETQYF.

This clonotype was seen only once. The chain is built from TRBV2 and TRBJ2-2, with D unclear. This CDR3 spans 12 amino acids. Trimming removed 6 bases from V and 8 bases from J, with 10 bases in between. Per the germline V gene, CDR1 is SNHLY and CDR2 is FYNNEI. CDR3 DNA: TGTGCCAGCAGGAGAAGGGCAGGGGAGCTGTTTTTT. This encodes CASRRRAGELFF.

The sample holds a few counts of this clonotype. This chain uses TRBV5-6 with TRBJ1-3; maybe TRBD1 (5 bases). Deletions cut 1 base from V and 0 bases from J, with 8 bases between. This CDR3 spans 15 amino acids. Germline-derived CDR1 and CDR2 are SGHDT and YYEEEE. The CDR3 DNA sequence: TGTGCCAGCAGCTTGCAGGGCCTCTCTGGAAACACCATATATTTT. Protein product: CASSLQGLSGNTIYF.

Ten or more counts support this clonotype. The CDR3 spells CASSIAGGNNEQFF. For the CDR3, the DNA is TGTGCCAGCTCAATAGCGGGAGGGAACAATGAGCAGTTCTTC. The chain links TRBV7-9 to TRBJ2-1; 11 nucleotides agree with TRBD2. CDR3 length: 14 amino acids. J lost 5 bases, V lost 8 bases, and 5 bases had no gene match. Germline V gene sequence: CDR1 SEHNR, CDR2 FQNEAQ (reference sequence).

This clonotype was detected many times. The V and J genes are TRBV9 and TRBJ2-2; 7 bases fit TRBD2. The germline CDR1 and CDR2 sequences are SGDLS and YYNGEE. V trimming: 1 base; J trimming: 5 bases; junction bases outside the gene matches: 8. This CDR3 is built from 16 residues. CDR3 DNA sequence: TGTGCCAGCAGCGTATGGAGCGGGATGATAACCGGGGAGCTGTTTTTT. Its translation: CASSVWSGMITGELFF.

This clonotype was counted ten times or more. The chain couples TRBV20-1 to TRBJ2-7; D is possibly TRBD2 (7 bases). CDR1 and CDR2 from the germline V gene are DFQATT and SNEGSKA (reference sequence). This CDR3 comprises 13 residues. The V and J ends lost 3 bases and 7 bases respectively, with 16 bases between them. CDR3: CSASDGGLGEQYF. The CDR3 DNA reads as TGCAGTGCTAGTGACGGGGGGCTAGGAGAGCAGTACTTC.

The chain has TRBV27 and TRBJ2-7; no definite D call. CDR3 size: 18 residues. CDR1 is MNHEY, CDR2 SMNVEV, per germline (reference sequence). V gave up 4 bases and J gave up 1 base, with 23 bases separating them. The CDR3 sequence is CASSSLVGRQTKSYEQYF. CDR3 bases: TGTGCCAGCAGTTCCCTGGTTGGTAGGCAGACGAAATCCTACGAGCAGTACTTC.

This clonotype has a count of ten or more. This chain links TRBV28 with TRBJ2-3; D is undetermined. Per the germline V gene, CDR1 is MDHEN and CDR2 is SYDVKM. This CDR3 comprises 13 residues. Trimming left V 3 bases short and J 2 bases short, with 6 bases between. The CDR3 region has the DNA TGTGCCAGCAGTTTCCAGAACACAGATACGCAGTATTTT. Translation gives CASSFQNTDTQYF.

This clonotype was seen a handful of times. The chain uses TRBV3-1 and TRBJ1-5, with 9 bases aligning to TRBD1. The ends lost 4 bases at V and 0 bases at J; junction bases unmatched: 7. This CDR3 contains 17 residues. Germline CDR1 and CDR2: LGHDT and YNNKEL (reference sequence). In DNA, the CDR3 is TGTGCCAGCAGCCCCGGGACAGGGTGGATTAGCAATCAGCCCCAGCATTTT. This translates into CASSPGTGWISNQPQHF. Based on the CDR3 plus reference TRBV3-1 and TRBJ1-5, the full variable domain is DTAVSQTPKYLVTQMGNDKSIKCEQNLGHDTMYWYKQDSKKFLKIMFSYNNKELIINETVPNRFSPKSPDKAHLNLHINSLELGDSAVYFCASSPGTGWISNQPQHFGDGTRLSIL.

This clonotype came up many times. J is TRBJ2-5 and V is TRBV5-1; tentative D call: TRBD2 (5 bases). Per the germline V gene, CDR1 is SGHRS and CDR2 is YFSETQ. V was cut by 2 bases and J by 4 bases, with 12 bases left in between. This CDR3 is 14 amino acids long. The CDR3 sequence: CASSFLRVVETQYF. The CDR3 nucleotides are TGCGCCAGCAGCTTCTTGAGGGTTGTAGAGACCCAGTACTTC.

The chain carries TRBV6-2 or TRBV6-3 and TRBJ2-5; 7 nucleotides match TRBD1. CDR1 is MNHEY and CDR2 is SVGEGT in the germline V gene. The CDR3 covers 15 residues. After removal of 4 bases from V and 5 bases from J, the junction contained 10 bases not matched to a gene. CDR3 in DNA: TGTGCCAGCAGTTCCGGGACAGTATTCGGCGAGACCCAGTACTTC. Translation: CASSSGTVFGETQYF.

In its sample, this clonotype was seen a few times. The V call is TRBV4-3, the J call TRBJ1-1, with a weak D call TRBD1 (6 bases). The V end was cut by 0 bases, the J end by 4 bases, with 12 bases between. Germline CDR1 and CDR2: LGHNA and YSLEER. CDR3 length: 15 residues. In DNA, the CDR3 is TGCGCCAGCAGCCAAGATTATACAGGGAGCACTGAAGCTTTCTTT. Its translation: CASSQDYTGSTEAFF.

Of note for this clonotype: One base away lies a much larger clone, so this may be a sequencing read error. V is TRBV20-1 and J is TRBJ1-1, with D perhaps matching TRBD1 (6 bases). Trimming took 7 bases from V and 1 from J, leaving 13 bases between them. This CDR3 has 13 residues. Germline values: CDR1 DFQATT, CDR2 SNEGSKA (reference sequence). The CDR3 bases are TGCAGTGGTAGGGGACACTGGAACACTGAAGCTTTCTTT. The encoded protein is CSGRGHWNTEAFF.

This clonotype was observed a handful of times. The chain has TRBV15 and TRBJ2-1; D uncertain. The V gene's germline CDR1 is LNHNV and CDR2 YYDKDF (reference sequence). Trimming took 1 base from V and 7 from J, leaving 5 bases between them. The CDR3 is 12 amino acids. This CDR3 is CATSRAKNEQFF. The CDR3 region has the DNA TGTGCCACCAGCAGAGCAAAGAATGAGCAGTTCTTC.